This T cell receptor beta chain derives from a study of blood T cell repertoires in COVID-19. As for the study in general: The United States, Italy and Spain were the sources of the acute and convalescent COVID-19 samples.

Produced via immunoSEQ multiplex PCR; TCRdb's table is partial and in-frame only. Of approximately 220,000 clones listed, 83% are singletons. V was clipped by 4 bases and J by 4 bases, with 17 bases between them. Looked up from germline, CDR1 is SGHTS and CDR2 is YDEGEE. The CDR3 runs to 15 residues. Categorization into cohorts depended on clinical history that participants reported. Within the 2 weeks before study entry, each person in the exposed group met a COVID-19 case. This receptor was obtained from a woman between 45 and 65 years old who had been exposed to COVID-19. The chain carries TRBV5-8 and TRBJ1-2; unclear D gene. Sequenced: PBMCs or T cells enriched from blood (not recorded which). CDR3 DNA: TGTGCCAGCAGCCCCGAGGGTAGACCCGTCTATGGCTACACCTTC. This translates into CASSPEGRPVYGYTF.